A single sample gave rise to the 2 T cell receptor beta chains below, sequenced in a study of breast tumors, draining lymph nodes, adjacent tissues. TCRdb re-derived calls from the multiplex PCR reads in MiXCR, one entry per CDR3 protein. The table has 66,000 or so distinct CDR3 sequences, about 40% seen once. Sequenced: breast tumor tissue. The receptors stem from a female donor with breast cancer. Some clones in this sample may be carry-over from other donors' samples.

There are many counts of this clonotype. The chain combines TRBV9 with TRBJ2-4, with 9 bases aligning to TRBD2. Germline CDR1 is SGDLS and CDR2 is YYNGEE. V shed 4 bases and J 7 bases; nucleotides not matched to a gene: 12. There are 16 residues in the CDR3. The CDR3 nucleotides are TGTGCCAGCAGCCCCCCGGCTAGCGGGACGTGGAACATTCAGTACTTC. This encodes CASSPPASGTWNIQYF. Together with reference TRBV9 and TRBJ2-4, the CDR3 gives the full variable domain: DSGVTQTPKHLITATGQRVTLRCSPRSGDLSVYWYQQSLDQGLQFLIQYYNGEERAKGNILERFSAQQFPDLHSELNLSSLELGDSALYFCASSPPASGTWNIQYFGAGTRLSVL.

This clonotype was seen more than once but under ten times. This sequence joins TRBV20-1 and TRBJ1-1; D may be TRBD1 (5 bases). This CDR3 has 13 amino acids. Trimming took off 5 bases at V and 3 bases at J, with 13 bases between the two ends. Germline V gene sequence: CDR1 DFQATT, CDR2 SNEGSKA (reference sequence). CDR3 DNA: TGCAGTGCTGCCAGACAGTGGGACACTGAAGCTTTCTTT. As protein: CSAARQWDTEAFF.